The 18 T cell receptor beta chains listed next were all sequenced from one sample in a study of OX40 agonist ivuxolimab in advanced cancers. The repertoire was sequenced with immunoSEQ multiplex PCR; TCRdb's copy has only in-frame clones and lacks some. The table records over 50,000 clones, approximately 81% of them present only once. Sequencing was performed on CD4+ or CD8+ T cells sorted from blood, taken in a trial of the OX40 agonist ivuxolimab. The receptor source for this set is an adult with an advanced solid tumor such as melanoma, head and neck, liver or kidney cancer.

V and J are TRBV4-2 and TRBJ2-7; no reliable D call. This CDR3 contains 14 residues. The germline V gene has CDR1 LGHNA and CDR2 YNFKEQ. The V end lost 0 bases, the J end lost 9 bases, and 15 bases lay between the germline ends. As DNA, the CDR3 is TGTGCCAGCAGCCAAGATCTAGACTTCTCGGTGCAGTACTTC. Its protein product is CASSQDLDFSVQYF.

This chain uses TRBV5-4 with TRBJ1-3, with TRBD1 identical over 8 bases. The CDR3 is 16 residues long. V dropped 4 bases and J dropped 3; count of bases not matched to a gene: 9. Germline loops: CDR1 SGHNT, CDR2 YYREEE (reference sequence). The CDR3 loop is CASSLRTGWSGNTIYF. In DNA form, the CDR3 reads TGTGCCAGCAGCCTAAGGACAGGGTGGAGTGGAAACACCATATATTTT.

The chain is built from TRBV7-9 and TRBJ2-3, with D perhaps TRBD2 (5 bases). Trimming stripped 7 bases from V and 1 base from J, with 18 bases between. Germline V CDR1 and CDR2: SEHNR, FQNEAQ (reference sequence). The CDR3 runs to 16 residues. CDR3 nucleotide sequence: TGTGCCAGCACCTCAGTAGCTAGCTCGGGCACAGATACGCAGTATTTT. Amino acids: CASTSVASSGTDTQYF.

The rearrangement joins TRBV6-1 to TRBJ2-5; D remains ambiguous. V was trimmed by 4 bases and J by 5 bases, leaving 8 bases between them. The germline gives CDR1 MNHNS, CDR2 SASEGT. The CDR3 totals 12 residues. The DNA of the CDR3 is TGTGCCAGCAGTGCAGGTGGGGAGACCCAGTACTTC. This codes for CASSAGGETQYF.

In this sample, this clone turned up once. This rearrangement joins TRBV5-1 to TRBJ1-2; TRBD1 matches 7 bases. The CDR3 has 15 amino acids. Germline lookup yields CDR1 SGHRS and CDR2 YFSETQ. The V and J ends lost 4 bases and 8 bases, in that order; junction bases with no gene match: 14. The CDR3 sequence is CASSAYQQGNGGYTF. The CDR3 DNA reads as TGCGCCAGCAGCGCCTACCAACAGGGGAATGGAGGCTACACCTTC.

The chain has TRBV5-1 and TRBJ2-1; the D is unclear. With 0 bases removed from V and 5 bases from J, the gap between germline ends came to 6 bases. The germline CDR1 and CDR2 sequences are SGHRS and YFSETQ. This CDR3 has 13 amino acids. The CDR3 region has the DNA TGCGCCAGCAGCTTGGATTTTAACAATGAGCAGTTCTTC. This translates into CASSLDFNNEQFF.

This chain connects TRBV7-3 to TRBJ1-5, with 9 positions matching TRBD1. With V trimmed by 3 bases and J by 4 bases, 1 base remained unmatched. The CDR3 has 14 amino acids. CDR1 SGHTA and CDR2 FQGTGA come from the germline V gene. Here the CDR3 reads CASSLDRGNQPQHF. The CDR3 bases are TGTGCCAGCAGCTTGGACAGGGGAAATCAGCCCCAGCATTTT.

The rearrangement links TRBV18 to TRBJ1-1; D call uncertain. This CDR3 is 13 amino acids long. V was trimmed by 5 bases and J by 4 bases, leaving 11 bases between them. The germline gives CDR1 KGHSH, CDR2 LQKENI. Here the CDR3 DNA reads TGTGCCAGCTCAGAACTAGTTAGCACTGAAGCTTTCTTT. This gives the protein CASSELVSTEAFF.

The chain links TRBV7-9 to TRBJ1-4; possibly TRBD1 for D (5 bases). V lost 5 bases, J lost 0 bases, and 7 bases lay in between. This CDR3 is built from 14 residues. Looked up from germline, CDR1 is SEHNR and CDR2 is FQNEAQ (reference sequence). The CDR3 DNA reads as TGTGCCAGCAGCCCCAGGGCAACTAATGAAAAACTGTTTTTT. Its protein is CASSPRATNEKLFF.

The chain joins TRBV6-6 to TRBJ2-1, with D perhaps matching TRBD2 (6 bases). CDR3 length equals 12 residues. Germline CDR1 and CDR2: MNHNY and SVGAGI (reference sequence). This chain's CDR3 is CASAGSGDEQFF. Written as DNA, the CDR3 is TGTGCTTCCGCGGGATCTGGGGATGAGCAGTTCTTC.

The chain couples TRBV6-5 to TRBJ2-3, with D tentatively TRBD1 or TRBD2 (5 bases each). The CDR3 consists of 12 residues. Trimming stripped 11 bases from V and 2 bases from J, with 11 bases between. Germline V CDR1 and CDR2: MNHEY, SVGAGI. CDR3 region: CAARGTTDTQYF. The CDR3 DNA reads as TGTGCCGCGAGAGGGACCACAGATACGCAGTATTTT.

CDR3 nucleotides: TGTGCCAGCAAGCTGACTAGCGGGAGCACAGATACGCAGTATTTT. Translating it yields CASKLTSGSTDTQYF. This chain connects TRBV7-3 to TRBJ2-3, with 10 bases lining up with TRBD2. Trimming took 7 bases from V and 0 from J; bases not matched to a gene: 4. Germline loops: CDR1 SGHTA, CDR2 FQGTGA. The CDR3 runs 15 residues.

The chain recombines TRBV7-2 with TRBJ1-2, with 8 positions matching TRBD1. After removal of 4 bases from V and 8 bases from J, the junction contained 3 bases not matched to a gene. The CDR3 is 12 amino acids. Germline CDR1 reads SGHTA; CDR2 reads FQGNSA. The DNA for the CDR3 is TGTGCCAGCAGCTCACGGACAGGGGGCTACACCTTC. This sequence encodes CASSSRTGGYTF.

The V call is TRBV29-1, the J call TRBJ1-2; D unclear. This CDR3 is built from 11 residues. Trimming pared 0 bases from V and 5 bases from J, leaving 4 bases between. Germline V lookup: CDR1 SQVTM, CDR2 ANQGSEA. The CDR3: CSVEEGYGYTF. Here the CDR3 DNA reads TGCAGCGTTGAAGAAGGGTATGGCTACACCTTC.

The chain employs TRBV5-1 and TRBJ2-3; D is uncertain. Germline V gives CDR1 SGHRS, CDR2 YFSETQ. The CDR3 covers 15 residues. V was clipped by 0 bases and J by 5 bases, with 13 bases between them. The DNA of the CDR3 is TGCGCCAGCAGCTTGGATAGGGCCACTTTAGATACGCAGTATTTT. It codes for CASSLDRATLDTQYF.

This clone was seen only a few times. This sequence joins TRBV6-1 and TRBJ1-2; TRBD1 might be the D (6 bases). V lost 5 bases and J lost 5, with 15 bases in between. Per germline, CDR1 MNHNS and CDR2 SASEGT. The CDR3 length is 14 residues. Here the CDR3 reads CASSLAGTTYGYTF. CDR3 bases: TGTGCCAGCAGTCTGGCCGGGACAACATATGGCTACACCTTC.

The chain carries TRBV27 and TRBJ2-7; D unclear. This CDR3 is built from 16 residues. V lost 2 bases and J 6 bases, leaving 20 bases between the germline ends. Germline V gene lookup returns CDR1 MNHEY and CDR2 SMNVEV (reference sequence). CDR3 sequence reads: CASSLRAAPLFAEQYF. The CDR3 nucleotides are TGTGCCAGCAGTTTACGGGCAGCCCCCTTATTTGCCGAGCAGTACTTC.

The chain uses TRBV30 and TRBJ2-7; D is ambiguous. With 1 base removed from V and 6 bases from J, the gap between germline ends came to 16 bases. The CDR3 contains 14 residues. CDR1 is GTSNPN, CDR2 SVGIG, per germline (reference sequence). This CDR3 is CAWSGDVVGTEQYF. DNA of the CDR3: TGTGCCTGGAGTGGGGATGTCGTGGGCACCGAGCAGTACTTC.